The 22 T cell receptor beta chains below were found in one sample sequenced in a study of CD8+ T cells in alopecia areata (dated by TCRdb to the late 2010s). The time point tag for this specimen amounts to: about four weeks on oral tofacitinib. What the treatment or condition label conveys for this sample: oral pan-JAK inhibitor, 5-10 mg twice daily. Library prep was done by the immunoSEQ multiplex PCR assay. To provide template for TCR sequencing, every sample had RNA extracted and reverse transcribed into cDNA. In its TCRdb copy, this immuneACCESS table keeps in-frame sequences only and misses some clones. Where compared with another copy, unresolved V genes explain less than half of these, and the others have no known cause. The sample profile shows roughly 180,000 clones; 60% to 70% of them were found once. Of the sample, 3% to 3.5% falls within the top ten clones. Here the sequenced sample was CD4+ T cells sorted from blood, taken at week 4, from a patient treated with tofacitinib. These receptors were collected from a human donor with alopecia areata.

This clone has a single count. The chain has TRBV10-3 and TRBJ2-7, with D possibly matching TRBD2 (6 bases). The CDR3 consists of 12 residues. Trimming removed 5 bases from V and 7 bases from J, with 12 bases in between. Germline-derived CDR1 and CDR2 are ENHRY and SYGVKD. The CDR3 bases are TGTGCCATCAGTTGGGACTCTACGGAGCAGTACTTC. This codes for CAISWDSTEQYF.

The chain links TRBV5-1 to TRBJ2-1; D unclear. V lost 0 bases and J 9 bases, leaving 13 bases between the germline ends. This CDR3 is built from 14 residues. Germline CDR1 and CDR2: SGHRS and YFSETQ. This CDR3 is CASSLAPANGEQFF. Written as DNA, the CDR3 is TGCGCCAGCAGCTTGGCACCCGCGAACGGTGAGCAGTTCTTC.

The chain links TRBV7-9 to TRBJ2-2; the D is unclear. Germline values: CDR1 SEHNR, CDR2 FQNEAQ (reference sequence). Trimming cost V 5 bases and J 1 base, with 11 bases left between them. The CDR3 spans 15 residues. The CDR3 DNA is TGTGCCAGCAGCCCGCTCGTAGGGAACACCGGGGAGCTGTTTTTT. Translated, it gives CASSPLVGNTGELFF.

The J gene is TRBJ2-6, the V gene TRBV7-9; D is uncertain. Trimming removed 3 bases from V and 4 bases from J, with 10 bases in between. Germline CDR1 SEHNR, CDR2 FQNEAQ (reference sequence). This CDR3 spans 15 amino acids. The CDR3 region is CASSFGRLGANVLTF. DNA of the CDR3: TGTGCCAGCAGCTTCGGCAGGCTGGGGGCCAACGTCCTGACTTTC.

The rearrangement joins TRBV6-5 to TRBJ1-6, with 7 bases fitting TRBD1. V lost 6 bases to trimming and J lost 4 bases; unmatched junction nucleotides: 6. CDR1 is MNHEY and CDR2 is SVGAGI in the germline V gene. There are 15 residues in the CDR3. The CDR3 sequence: CASRLDRVYNSPLHF. The CDR3 bases are TGTGCCAGCAGACTTGACAGGGTGTATAATTCACCCCTCCACTTT.

This clone was counted only a few times. This chain joins TRBV19 and TRBJ1-1, with TRBD1 as a possible D gene (6 bases). The V end was cut by 3 bases, the J end by 0 bases, with 11 bases between. The CDR3 length is 15 residues. In germline, CDR1 is LNHDA, CDR2 SQIVND (reference sequence). CDR3 in amino acids: CASSIRDNMNTEAFF. In nucleotides, the CDR3 is TGTGCCAGTAGTATCCGGGACAACATGAACACTGAAGCTTTCTTT.

The V gene is TRBV9, the J gene TRBJ2-1, with D maybe TRBD2 (5 bases). The CDR3 sequence is 15 residues long. V lost 4 bases to trimming and J lost 9 bases, with 20 bases between them. Per the germline V gene, CDR1 is SGDLS and CDR2 is YYNGEE. This chain's CDR3 is CASSPGELGRGEQFF. The CDR3 DNA is TGTGCCAGCAGCCCCGGGGAATTGGGCAGAGGTGAGCAGTTCTTC.

The rearrangement uses TRBV4-2 and TRBJ2-3; D gene unclear. The V gene's germline CDR1 is LGHNA and CDR2 YNFKEQ. V lost 3 bases, J lost 5 bases, and 12 bases lay in between. The length of the CDR3 is 14 residues. The CDR3 is CASSHPPERDTQYF. The DNA for the CDR3 is TGTGCCAGCAGCCACCCCCCAGAGCGAGATACGCAGTATTTT.

The chain couples TRBV7-9 to TRBJ2-7; the D gene is possibly TRBD2 (5 bases). Germline V lookup: CDR1 SEHNR, CDR2 FQNEAQ (reference sequence). The V and J ends lost 5 bases and 7 bases respectively, with 15 bases between them. This CDR3 contains 13 residues. Written as DNA, the CDR3 is TGTGCCAGCAGCGTCACCTCATCGGGGGAGCAGTACTTC. It yields the protein CASSVTSSGEQYF.

The V and J genes are TRBV23-1 and TRBJ2-7, with 9 bases matching TRBD1. TRBV23-1 is placed among ORFs of uncertain function. The CDR3 sequence is 17 residues long. The ends lost 3 bases at V and 2 bases at J; junction bases unmatched: 11. The CDR3 sequence is CASSQSLHGTGTYEQYF. Here the CDR3 DNA reads TGCGCCAGCAGTCAGTCCCTCCACGGGACAGGGACCTACGAGCAGTACTTC.

This chain uses TRBV29-1 with TRBJ2-5; 7 bases fit TRBD1. The CDR3 consists of 14 residues. Germline V lookup: CDR1 SQVTM, CDR2 ANQGSEA. V shed 5 bases, J shed 1 base, and the junction held 7 bases outside the gene matches. The CDR3 nucleotides read TGCAGCGTTCTCGTAAACAGGGGCCAAGAGACCCAGTACTTC. Translated, it gives CSVLVNRGQETQYF.

The J gene is TRBJ2-2, the V gene TRBV2; D might be TRBD1 (5 bases). V lost 3 bases, J lost 6 bases, and 8 bases lay in between. The CDR3 is 13 residues long. The germline V gene has CDR1 SNHLY and CDR2 FYNNEI. This CDR3 reads CASSEQGAGELFF. DNA for the CDR3: TGTGCCAGCAGTGAGCAGGGTGCCGGGGAGCTGTTTTTT. Full variable domain (remainder filled in from reference TRBV2 and TRBJ2-2): EPEVTQTPSHQVTQMGQEVILRCVPISNHLYFYWYRQILGQKVEFLVSFYNNEISEKSEIFDDQFSVERPDGSNFTLKIRSTKLEDSAMYFCASSEQGAGELFFGEGSRLTVL.

The V gene is TRBV11-2, the J gene TRBJ1-1, with D possibly TRBD1 on 5 matching bases. Germline lookup yields CDR1 SGHAT and CDR2 FQNNGV. Trimming removed 2 bases from V and 7 bases from J, with 14 bases in between. The CDR3 sequence is 14 residues long. The DNA for the CDR3 is TGTGCCAGCAGCTTAAGGGCAGGGCGGAGTGAAGCTTTCTTT. As protein: CASSLRAGRSEAFF.

The rearrangement links TRBV27 to TRBJ1-2, with 7 nucleotides matching TRBD1. The V gene end was trimmed by 1 base and the J gene end by 6 bases; junction bases not matched to a gene: 5. CDR3 length equals 14 residues. Germline V gene data show CDR1 as MNHEY and CDR2 as SMNVEV (reference sequence). The CDR3 here is CASSLWATGNGYTF. In nucleotides, the CDR3 is TGTGCCAGCAGTTTATGGGCGACAGGGAATGGCTACACCTTC.

The V gene is TRBV30, the J gene TRBJ2-1; D may be TRBD1 (5 bases). Germline CDR1 GTSNPN, CDR2 SVGIG (reference sequence). With 5 bases removed from V and 4 bases from J, the gap between germline ends came to 6 bases. The CDR3 is 11 residues long. The CDR3 spells CAWGQYNEQFF. For the CDR3, the DNA is TGTGCCTGGGGACAATACAATGAGCAGTTCTTC. The full variable domain, in which reference TRBV30 and TRBJ2-1 provide the parts outside the CDR3, is SQTIHQWPATLVQPVGSPLSLECTVEGTSNPNLYWYRQAAGRGLQLLFYSVGIGQISSEVPQNLSASRPQDRQFILSSKKLLLSDSGFYLCAWGQYNEQFFGPGTRLTVL.

The sample holds a few counts of this clone. The chain links TRBV7-9 to TRBJ2-2; D gene uncertain. The CDR3 runs 12 residues. Germline assignment: CDR1 SEHNR and CDR2 FQNEAQ (reference sequence). With 5 bases removed from V and 7 bases from J, the gap between germline ends came to 8 bases. For the CDR3, the DNA is TGTGCCAGCAGCGGGGTTAGCGGGGAGCTGTTTTTT. It specifies CASSGVSGELFF.

This clone was counted a single time. The rearrangement uses TRBV29-1 and TRBJ2-2, with D perhaps TRBD1 or TRBD2 (5 bases each). The germline CDR1 and CDR2 sequences are SQVTM and ANQGSEA. V shed 7 bases and J shed 6 bases, with 12 bases lying between them. This CDR3 contains 12 residues. The CDR3 loop reads CSAGRPSGELFF. CDR3 bases: TGCAGCGCGGGGCGACCCTCCGGGGAGCTGTTTTTT.

The genes are TRBV6-6 and TRBJ1-5; D gene uncertain. V lost 3 bases, J lost 4 bases, and 7 bases lay in between. This CDR3 has 13 amino acids. Germline V gives CDR1 MNHNY, CDR2 SVGAGI (reference sequence). The CDR3 coding sequence is TGTGCCAGCAGTTATATGGGTAATCAGCCCCAGCATTTT. It translates to CASSYMGNQPQHF.

This clone was seen a few times. The identical CDR3 is also encoded by other nucleotide sequences in the sample. This rearrangement joins TRBV2 to TRBJ1-1; a weak D match, TRBD1 (5 bases). Trimming stripped 4 bases from V and 1 base from J, with 7 bases between. This CDR3 comprises 13 residues. Germline-derived CDR1 and CDR2 are SNHLY and FYNNEI. The CDR3 DNA is TGTGCCAGCAGTGCTGACAGGAACACTGAAGCTTTCTTT. Translated, it gives CASSADRNTEAFF.

V and J are TRBV18 and TRBJ1-5; 9 nucleotides align to TRBD1. Trimming took 2 bases from V and 10 from J; bases not matched to a gene: 9. This CDR3 has 15 residues. CDR1 KGHSH and CDR2 LQKENI come from the germline V gene. Written as DNA, the CDR3 is TGTGCCAGCTCACCAGGGGACAGGGAGAATAATCCCCAGCATTTT. Its translation is CASSPGDRENNPQHF.

With respect to this clone: A much larger clone lies a single base off, so this may be a read error. The CDR3 is CASSGQLNTGELFF. The CDR3 DNA is TGTGCCAGCAGCGGACAGTTGAACACCGGGGAGCTGTTTTTT. The chain employs TRBV27 and TRBJ2-2, with D possibly TRBD1 on 6 matching bases. The CDR3 runs 14 residues. CDR1 MNHEY and CDR2 SMNVEV come from the germline V gene (reference sequence). The ends were cut back, 6 bases at V and 1 base at J, with 9 bases in the middle.

J is TRBJ2-7 and V is TRBV5-4, with TRBD2 matching over 8 bases. The CDR3 is 16 residues long. J was trimmed by 0 bases and V by 6 bases; bases with no gene match: 11. CDR1 is SGHNT, CDR2 YYREEE, per germline (reference sequence). The CDR3 bases are TGTGCCAGCACCCCGGGAGGGAGACTTTCCTCCTACGAGCAGTACTTC. Translated, it gives CASTPGGRLSSYEQYF.